A selection of T cell receptor beta chains follows, all from one sample in a study of a mutant IDH1 vaccine in newly diagnosed glioma. Antigen specificity for these receptors is unknown. The method was immunoSEQ multiplex PCR; TCRdb's version includes in-frame clones alone and lacks a portion of them. The data show about 83,000 clones, roughly 90% seen once. Here the sequenced sample was PBMCs, taken from a glioma patient whose treatment included an IDH1 peptide vaccine. All receptors derive from a woman between 50 and 59 years old with glioma. CDR3s include the opening cysteine and the closing phenylalanine or tryptophan. D genes are given only for firm matches. Size is stated for part of the rows, as once, few or many counts, or as a class when the clone is expanded.

J gene: TRBJ2-1
V gene: TRBV9
clone size: .
D gene: TRBD2
CDR3 DNA: TGTGCCAGCAGCGTAGCACTAGCGGGAGTTCCCGATGAGCAGTTCTTC
CDR3 protein: CASSVALAGVPDEQFF

J gene: TRBJ2-7
V gene: TRBV5-8
clone size: .
D gene: .
CDR3 DNA: TGTGCCAGCAGCTTACCCGGGGGACTGAACTACGAGCAGTACTTC
CDR3 protein: CASSLPGGLNYEQYF

J gene: TRBJ1-1
V gene: TRBV7-9
clone size: .
D gene: .
CDR3 DNA: TGTGCCAGCAGCTTAGCCGAGGGAGGAATGGGAACTGAAGCTTTCTTT
CDR3 protein: CASSLAEGGMGTEAFF

J gene: TRBJ1-1
V gene: TRBV4-1
clone size: once
D gene: .
CDR3 DNA: TGCGCCAGCAGCCAACCCCTACGGGAGAGGTATACTGAAGCTTTCTTT
CDR3 protein: CASSQPLRERYTEAFF

J gene: TRBJ1-4
V gene: TRBV19
clone size: .
D gene: .
CDR3 DNA: TGTGCCAGTACCCCGGGCTTTCGGCACGTAGAAAAACTGTTTTTT
CDR3 protein: CASTPGFRHVEKLFF

J gene: TRBJ2-3
V gene: TRBV6-6
clone size: .
D gene: .
CDR3 DNA: TGTGCCAGCACCCTGCAGGATACGCAGTATTTT
CDR3 protein: CASTLQDTQYF

J gene: TRBJ2-7
V gene: TRBV28
clone size: .
D gene: TRBD1
CDR3 DNA: TGTGCCAGCAGTTCGCCGGGACAGGGGGTCTACGAGCAGTACTTC
CDR3 protein: CASSSPGQGVYEQYF

J gene: TRBJ1-3
V gene: TRBV10-3
clone size: .
D gene: .
CDR3 DNA: TGTGCCATCAGTGCTCGCGACAGCGACGGAAACACCATATATTTT
CDR3 protein: CAISARDSDGNTIYF

J gene: TRBJ1-4
V gene: TRBV10-3
clone size: .
D gene: .
CDR3 DNA: TGTGCCATCAGTGAGTCCGGGTCTACTAATGAAAAACTGTTTTTT
CDR3 protein: CAISESGSTNEKLFF

J gene: TRBJ2-7
V gene: TRBV7-9
clone size: .
D gene: .
CDR3 DNA: TGTGCCAGCAGCTTGGTGGACAGCTCCTACGAGCAGTACTTC
CDR3 protein: CASSLVDSSYEQYF

J gene: TRBJ2-7
V gene: TRBV5-4
clone size: .
D gene: .
CDR3 DNA: TGTGCCAGCAGCCTGGACGGAAGCTCCTACGAGCAGTACTTC
CDR3 protein: CASSLDGSSYEQYF

J gene: TRBJ2-5
V gene: TRBV2
clone size: .
D gene: .
CDR3 DNA: TGTGCCAGCAGTGCTCTCCTGGGTGTCGGAGAGACCCAGTACTTC
CDR3 protein: CASSALLGVGETQYF

J gene: TRBJ1-3
V gene: TRBV30
clone size: .
D gene: .
CDR3 DNA: TGTGCCTGGAGAGAGACGCACACCATATATTTT
CDR3 protein: CAWRETHTIYF

J gene: TRBJ2-1
V gene: TRBV7-3
clone size: once
D gene: .
CDR3 DNA: TGTGCCAGCAGCTTAAGGTCACAGGGAAGCGAGCAGTTCTTC
CDR3 protein: CASSLRSQGSEQFF

J gene: TRBJ2-7
V gene: TRBV28
clone size: .
D gene: .
CDR3 DNA: TGTGCCACCGTTAGCCCGACAGTCTCCTACGAGCAGTACTTC
CDR3 protein: CATVSPTVSYEQYF

J gene: TRBJ1-6
V gene: TRBV18
clone size: once
D gene: .
CDR3 DNA: TGTGCCAGCTCACCTGGTTTTAATTCACCCCTCCACTTT
CDR3 protein: CASSPGFNSPLHF

J gene: TRBJ1-1
V gene: TRBV9
clone size: .
D gene: .
CDR3 DNA: TGTGCCAGTGCACCGGGACACAAGAACACTGAAGGTTTCTTT
CDR3 protein: CASAPGHKNTEGFF

J gene: TRBJ2-2
V gene: TRBV5-1
clone size: .
D gene: .
CDR3 DNA: TGCGCCAGCAGCTGGGCGGGGGCCCAGGGCGGGGAGCTGTTTTTT
CDR3 protein: CASSWAGAQGGELFF

J gene: TRBJ2-2
V gene: TRBV27
clone size: .
D gene: .
CDR3 DNA: TGTGCCAGCAGCTACTGGGGGGTAGGGGGCACCGGGGAGCTGTTTTTT
CDR3 protein: CASSYWGVGGTGELFF

J gene: TRBJ2-7
V gene: TRBV6-1
clone size: .
D gene: .
CDR3 DNA: TGTGCCGGCGGAGGGACACCGTACGAGCAGTACTTC
CDR3 protein: CAGGGTPYEQYF

J gene: TRBJ2-1
V gene: TRBV7-2
clone size: .
D gene: .
CDR3 DNA: TGTGCCAGCAGCATATGGGCAGGCAATGAGCAGTTCTTC
CDR3 protein: CASSIWAGNEQFF

J gene: TRBJ1-2
V gene: TRBV6-1
clone size: few
D gene: .
CDR3 DNA: TGTGCCAGCCGGACGGGGTCGGACTACTATGGCTACACCTTC
CDR3 protein: CASRTGSDYYGYTF

J gene: TRBJ2-3
V gene: TRBV29-1
clone size: .
D gene: .
CDR3 DNA: TGCAGCGTTGAAAACCCAGATACGCAGTATTTT
CDR3 protein: CSVENPDTQYF

J gene: TRBJ1-4
V gene: TRBV5-1
clone size: few
D gene: .
CDR3 DNA: TGCGCCAGCAGCTTGGTTTCGGACCAGGGAAAACTGTTTTTT
CDR3 protein: CASSLVSDQGKLFF

J gene: TRBJ2-2
V gene: TRBV5-1
clone size: .
D gene: TRBD2
CDR3 DNA: TGCGCCAGCAGCTTGGCTAGCGGGAGCTCTATCGGGGAGCTGTTTTTT
CDR3 protein: CASSLASGSSIGELFF

J gene: TRBJ2-7
V gene: TRBV2
clone size: .
D gene: .
CDR3 DNA: TGTGCCAGCAGTGTACGGTCCTACGAGCAGTACTTC
CDR3 protein: CASSVRSYEQYF

J gene: TRBJ1-1
V gene: TRBV10-1
clone size: .
D gene: TRBD1
CDR3 DNA: TGCGCCAGCAGTCAGACAGGGTTCTACACTGAAGCTTTCTTT
CDR3 protein: CASSQTGFYTEAFF

J gene: TRBJ2-1
V gene: TRBV5-1
clone size: .
D gene: TRBD2
CDR3 DNA: TGCGCCAGCAGCTTGAGCAGAGCGGGGGCTAATGAGCAGTTCTTC
CDR3 protein: CASSLSRAGANEQFF

J gene: TRBJ2-5
V gene: TRBV9
clone size: .
D gene: TRBD2
CDR3 DNA: TGTGCCAGCAGCGCCCCGGGGGGAGCCCGAGAGACCCAGTACTTC
CDR3 protein: CASSAPGGARETQYF

J gene: TRBJ2-1
V gene: TRBV6-1
clone size: .
D gene: .
CDR3 DNA: TGTGCCAGCAGTGACCAGGGGGGGGCGCGAGAGCAGTTCTTC
CDR3 protein: CASSDQGGAREQFF

J gene: TRBJ2-5
V gene: TRBV5-1
clone size: .
D gene: .
CDR3 DNA: TGCGCCAGCAGCTTGGCCGGGCTAGCGACCCAAGAGACCCAGTACTTC
CDR3 protein: CASSLAGLATQETQYF

J gene: TRBJ2-1
V gene: TRBV6-1
clone size: .
D gene: TRBD2
CDR3 DNA: TGTGCCAGCAGTGAAGCGTGGAGCGGGGGTCCTAATGAGCAGTTCTTC
CDR3 protein: CASSEAWSGGPNEQFF

J gene: TRBJ1-3
V gene: TRBV5-6
clone size: .
D gene: .
CDR3 DNA: TGTGCCAGCAGCTCAAGAAGCTCTGGAAACACCATATATTTT
CDR3 protein: CASSSRSSGNTIYF

J gene: TRBJ1-1
V gene: TRBV27
clone size: .
D gene: TRBD1
CDR3 DNA: TGTGCCAGCAGTCAGGGACAGGGTGTGGTGAACACTGAAGCTTTCTTT
CDR3 protein: CASSQGQGVVNTEAFF

J gene: TRBJ1-1
V gene: TRBV27
clone size: .
D gene: .
CDR3 DNA: TGTGCCAGCAGTTTGCGTTGGAGAAACACTGAAGCTTTCTTT
CDR3 protein: CASSLRWRNTEAFF

J gene: TRBJ1-1
V gene: TRBV6-6
clone size: .
D gene: .
CDR3 DNA: TGTGCCAGCAGTGTGGGGGGGGGCCGGAGCACTGAAGCTTTCTTT
CDR3 protein: CASSVGGGRSTEAFF

J gene: TRBJ1-6
V gene: TRBV23-1
clone size: .
D gene: TRBD1
CDR3 DNA: TGCGCCAGCGAACCTGGGACAGGCATTACTGTGACCTATAATTCACCCCTCCACTTT
CDR3 protein: CASEPGTGITVTYNSPLHF

J gene: TRBJ1-3
V gene: TRBV7-9
clone size: .
D gene: .
CDR3 DNA: TGTGCCAGCAGCTCCCCCTGGCCGAGCTCTGGAAACACCATATATTTT
CDR3 protein: CASSSPWPSSGNTIYF